This T cell receptor (beta chain) was found in a study of T cell responses to AZD1222 COVID-19 vaccine. The assay was immunoSEQ multiplex PCR, and TCRdb's table has in-frame clones only and misses some. The table lists 150,000 to 200,000 clones, just over 90% of them singletons, with around 3% in the top ten. Study observations and caveats: Most donors were white British and more were female, and clonal diversity was possibly underestimated. Spike-specific TCR breadth and depth rose after two AZD1222 doses. AZD1222 recipients seropositive at baseline numbered only five to seven.

To note about this clone: Its antigen is unidentified.

The CDR3 covers 16 residues. Germline CDR1 reads LNHNV; CDR2 reads YYDKDF (reference sequence). The V segment lost 3 bases and the J segment 8 bases; nucleotides outside the gene matches: 9. The sample was peripheral blood, taken on day 0 of AZD1222 vaccination. The source is an adult in good health. The chain employs TRBV15 and TRBJ2-1, with 11 positions matching TRBD2. CDR3 loop: CATSSGSGGAFDEQFF. CDR3 DNA sequence: TGTGCCACCAGCAGCGGTAGCGGGGGGGCCTTCGATGAGCAGTTCTTC.